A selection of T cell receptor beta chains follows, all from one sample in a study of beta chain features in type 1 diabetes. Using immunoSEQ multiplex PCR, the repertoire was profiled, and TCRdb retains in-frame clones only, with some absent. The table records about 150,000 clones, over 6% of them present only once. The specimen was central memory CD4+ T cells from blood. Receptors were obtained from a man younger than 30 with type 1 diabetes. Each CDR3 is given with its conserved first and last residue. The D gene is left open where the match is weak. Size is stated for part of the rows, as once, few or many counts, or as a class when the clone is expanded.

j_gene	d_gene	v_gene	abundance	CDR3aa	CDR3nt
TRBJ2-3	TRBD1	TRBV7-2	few	CASSSDRHTDTQYF	TGTGCCAGCAGCTCGGACAGGCACACAGATACGCAGTATTTT
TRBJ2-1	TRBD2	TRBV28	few	CASSLRLAGGNEQFF	TGTGCCAGCAGTTTAAGACTAGCGGGAGGCAATGAGCAGTTCTTC
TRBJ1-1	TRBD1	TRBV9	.	CASSPWDSPNTEAFF	TGTGCCAGCAGCCCCTGGGACAGCCCTAACACTGAAGCTTTCTTT
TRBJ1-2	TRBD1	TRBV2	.	CASSGTGEAYGYTF	TGTGCCAGCAGTGGGACAGGGGAGGCCTATGGCTACACCTTC
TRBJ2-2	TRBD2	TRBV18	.	CASSTWTSGTGELFF	TGTGCCAGCTCAACTTGGACTAGCGGGACCGGGGAGCTGTTTTTT
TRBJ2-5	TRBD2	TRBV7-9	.	CASSPPQGGNKETQYF	TGTGCCAGCAGCCCACCTCAGGGAGGGAATAAAGAGACCCAGTACTTC
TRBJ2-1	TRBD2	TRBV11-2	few	CASSLVSSGSYEQFF	TGTGCCAGCAGCTTAGTTTCTAGCGGGAGCTATGAGCAGTTCTTC
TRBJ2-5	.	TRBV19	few	CASSIQDQETQYF	TGTGCCAGTAGTATTCAGGATCAAGAGACCCAGTACTTC
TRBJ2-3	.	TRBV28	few	CASGGVGTDTQYF	TGTGCCAGCGGGGGCGTGGGCACAGATACGCAGTATTTT
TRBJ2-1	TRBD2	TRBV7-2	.	CASSYRAGGEQFF	TGTGCCAGCAGCTATCGGGCGGGAGGTGAGCAGTTCTTC
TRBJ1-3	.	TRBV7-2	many	CASSLAATGRNTIYF	TGTGCCAGCAGCTTAGCGGCGACAGGCAGAAACACCATATATTTT
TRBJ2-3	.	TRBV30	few	CANRRGGTAGDTQYF	TGTGCCAATCGGCGGGGCGGCACTGCGGGAGATACGCAGTATTTT
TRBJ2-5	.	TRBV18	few	CASSPGGQETQYF	TGTGCCAGCTCACCTGGGGGGCAAGAGACCCAGTACTTC
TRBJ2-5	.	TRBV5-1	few	CASSLAPQGAETQYF	TGCGCCAGCAGCTTGGCCCCCCAAGGGGCAGAGACCCAGTACTTC
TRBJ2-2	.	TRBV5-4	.	CASSFKNTGELFF	TGTGCCAGCAGCTTTAAAAACACCGGGGAGCTGTTTTTT
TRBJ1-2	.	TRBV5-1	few	CASRFQPRGAGKDYGYTF	TGCGCCAGCAGGTTCCAACCTCGGGGGGCAGGGAAGGACTATGGCTACACCTTC